This T cell receptor (beta chain) was observed in a study of shared clonotypes between healthy human individuals. Whole-study results and caveats: Having only a few donors restricted how much genetic and exposure-history diversity was captured.

In the case of this clone: Its specificity is not known.

Profiled with immunoSEQ multiplex PCR; TCRdb holds only in-frame clones, not every one. The sample has over 800,000 clones, 80% to 95% seen once. Naive CD8 isolation took CD45RO-negative cells positively selected for CCR7 and excluded terminally differentiated effector memory CD45RA+ cells. This TCR derives from a man aged 30 to 39 in good health. The sample comprised naive CD8+ T cells sorted from blood.

The CDR3 DNA reads TGCGCCAGCAGCCGACCACAAGGGCGGGAGAACACAGATACGCAGTATTTT. Encoded protein: CASSRPQGRENTDTQYF. This chain uses TRBV5-1 with TRBJ2-3; 7 bases agree with TRBD2. The CDR3 length is 17 residues. The germline CDR1 and CDR2 sequences are SGHRS and YFSETQ. Trimming at V came to 4 bases and at J to 2 bases, leaving 13 bases not matched to a gene. The full variable domain, completed using reference TRBV5-1 and TRBJ2-3, is KAGVTQTPRYLIKTRGQQVTLSCSPISGHRSVSWYQQTPGQGLQFLFEYFSETQRNKGNFPGRFSGRQFSNSRSEMNVSTLELGDSALYLCASSRPQGRENTDTQYFGPGTRLTVL.